This T cell receptor beta chain comes out of a study of identical twins. In TCRdb, the 5' RACE reads were re-called with MiXCR into one record per CDR3 protein. The sample includes about 790,000 distinct CDR3 sequences, roughly 18% seen only once; the top ten take around 13%. The CDR3 contains 12 residues. The V end was cut by 1 base, the J end by 10 bases, with 10 bases between. The sample was also linked to a second study, of T cells expressing NK-cell markers. Turning to that study: The share of CD8+ T cells held by dominant NKG2C+ clonotypes was roughly 1.0-8% in roughly 6 donors. Also leading the CD3+CD56-NKG2C+ fraction in a handful of donors were these clonotypes.

V gene TRBV12-3 or TRBV12-4 combines with J gene TRBJ1-1; D gene ambiguous. The source material was PBMCs. This receptor was taken from a woman younger than 35 in good health. The DNA of the CDR3 is TGTGCCAGCAGTTTAGGAGGGTCTAGAGCTTTCTTT. This gives the protein CASSLGGSRAFF.